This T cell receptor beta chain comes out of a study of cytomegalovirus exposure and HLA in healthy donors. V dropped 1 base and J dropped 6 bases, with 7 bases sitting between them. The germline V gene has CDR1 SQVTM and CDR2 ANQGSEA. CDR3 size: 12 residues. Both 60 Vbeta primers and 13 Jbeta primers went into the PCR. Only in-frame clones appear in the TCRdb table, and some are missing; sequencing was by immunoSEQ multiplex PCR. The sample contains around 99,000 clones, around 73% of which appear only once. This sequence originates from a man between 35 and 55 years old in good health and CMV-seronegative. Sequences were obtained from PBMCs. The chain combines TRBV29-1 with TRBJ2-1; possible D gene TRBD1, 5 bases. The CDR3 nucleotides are TGCAGCGTTGAAGGACAGAGCAATGAGCAGTTCTTC. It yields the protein CSVEGQSNEQFF.